This T cell receptor beta chain is drawn from a study of CD8+ T cells in alopecia areata. Study details: Percent affected scalp area, the SALT score, rated treated patients' severity. Study-level points and caveats: While tofacitinib was given, many expanded lesional clones persisted in scalp and blood.

Per germline, CDR1 SGDLS and CDR2 YYNGEE. V lost 5 bases and J 10 bases, leaving 16 bases between the germline ends. This CDR3 is built from 13 residues. The treatment is: oral pan-JAK inhibitor, 5-10 mg twice daily. cDNA reverse transcribed from extracted RNA served as the sequencing template. Using immunoSEQ multiplex PCR, the repertoire was profiled, and TCRdb retains in-frame clones only, with some absent. The sample consists of some 44,000 clones, 80% to 95% of them appearing once. A note on this clone: Its antigen is unknown.

V usage is TRBV9 and J usage is TRBJ2-1; D is uncertain. The sequencing here drew on CD8+ T cells sorted from blood, taken at week 24, from a patient treated with tofacitinib. This receptor was taken from a human donor with alopecia areata. The CDR3, as DNA: TGTGCCAGCAGTCCCCCCATGGGAATAGAGCAGTTCTTC. Its protein product is CASSPPMGIEQFF.